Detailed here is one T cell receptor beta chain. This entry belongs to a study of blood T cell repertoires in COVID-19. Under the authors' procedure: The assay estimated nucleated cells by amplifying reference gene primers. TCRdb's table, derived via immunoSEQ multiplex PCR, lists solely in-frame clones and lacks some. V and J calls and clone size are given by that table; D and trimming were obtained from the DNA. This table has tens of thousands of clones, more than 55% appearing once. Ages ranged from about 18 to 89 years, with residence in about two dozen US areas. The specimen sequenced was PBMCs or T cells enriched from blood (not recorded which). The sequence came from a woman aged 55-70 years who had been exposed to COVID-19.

As DNA, the CDR3 is TGTGCCAGCAGCTTCTTCGGGGATTCACCCCTCCACTTT. This gives the protein CASSFFGDSPLHF. The rearrangement links TRBV11-2 to TRBJ1-6; unclear D gene. V dropped 3 bases and J dropped 8 bases, with 8 bases sitting between them. The length of the CDR3 is 13 residues. Germline V gene sequence: CDR1 SGHAT, CDR2 FQNNGV.